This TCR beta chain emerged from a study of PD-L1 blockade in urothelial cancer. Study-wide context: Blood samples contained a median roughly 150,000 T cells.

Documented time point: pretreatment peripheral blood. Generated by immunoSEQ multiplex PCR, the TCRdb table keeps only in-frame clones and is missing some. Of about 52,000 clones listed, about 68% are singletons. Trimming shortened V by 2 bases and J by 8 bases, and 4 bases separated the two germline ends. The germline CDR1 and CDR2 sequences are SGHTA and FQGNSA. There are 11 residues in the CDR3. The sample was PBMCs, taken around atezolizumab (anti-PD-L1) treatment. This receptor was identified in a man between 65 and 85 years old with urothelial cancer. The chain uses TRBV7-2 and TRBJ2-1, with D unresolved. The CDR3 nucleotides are TGTGCCAGCAGCTTATTCGATGAGCAGTTCTTC. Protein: CASSLFDEQFF.